This T cell receptor beta chain appears in the sequencing data of a study of memory CD4+ T cells and cytomegalovirus serostatus. Study in general: This sample comes from healthy Belgian adults, roughly 9 CMV seropositive, under 25 seronegative.

Germline lookup yields CDR1 SQVTM and CDR2 ANQGSEA. J was trimmed by 3 bases and V by 6 bases; bases with no gene match: 2. The CDR3 has 12 residues. About this clone itself: Its specificity is not known.

Single viable CD3+CD4+CD8-CD45RO+ cells were sorted as the memory CD4+ T cells. Study observations and caveats: Of roughly 180 reported CMV TCRbeta sequences, about 67 were found in memory CD4+ repertoires. Suggested: most of the CMV-linked TCR signature lies in CD4+ memory cells.

As handled by the study authors: Out-of-frame sequences were removed, leaving 2 million to 2.5 million distinct TCRbeta sequences. Here immunoSEQ multiplex PCR was the method, and the copy in TCRdb shows in-frame clones only, minus some. The DNA gave D and trimming, while V, J and clone size come from that table. The sample lists roughly 56,000 clones; around 80% were seen once. The sequence came from an adult in good health and CMV-seronegative. This chain joins TRBV29-1 and TRBJ1-2; the match to TRBD1 covers 9 bases. The sample comprised memory CD4+ T cells from blood. This chain's CDR3 is CSVDRGDYGYTF. The CDR3 DNA reads TGCAGCGTCGACAGGGGGGACTATGGCTACACCTTC.